This is a list of T cell receptor beta chains from one sample in a study of blood T cells in healthy people across ages. MiXCR was run by TCRdb on the 5' RACE reads, yielding one entry per CDR3 protein. The sample lists hundreds of thousands of distinct CDR3 sequences; roughly 26% were seen once. These data were likewise used in another study, on T cells of mothers and their children.

The sample consisted of blood. The receptors stem from a boy aged 5-17 years in good health. Both conserved end residues are part of each CDR3. The D gene is left open where the match is weak. A row's size may be missing; if present it is once, few, many or a size class.

d_call: -
clone_size: few
v_call: TRBV7-2
j_call: TRBJ2-1
cdr3_aa: CASLTRGPFYNEQFF
cdr3_nt: TGTGCCAGCTTGACGCGGGGGCCATTCTACAATGAGCAGTTCTTC

d_call: -
clone_size: once
v_call: TRBV7-2
j_call: TRBJ1-1
cdr3_aa: CASSTQVGGTEAFF
cdr3_nt: TGTGCCAGCAGCACACAGGTGGGGGGCACTGAAGCTTTCTTT

d_call: -
clone_size: -
v_call: TRBV12-3/TRBV12-4
j_call: TRBJ1-1
cdr3_aa: CASSTGAGTEAFF
cdr3_nt: TGTGCCAGCAGTACCGGGGCGGGGACTGAAGCTTTCTTT

d_call: TRBD2
clone_size: -
v_call: TRBV3-1
j_call: TRBJ2-1
cdr3_aa: CASSHGWEGGDYNEQFF
cdr3_nt: TGTGCCAGCAGCCACGGTTGGGAGGGTGGGGACTACAATGAGCAGTTCTTC

d_call: -
clone_size: few
v_call: TRBV6-5
j_call: TRBJ2-7
cdr3_aa: CASRPTGTHYEQYF
cdr3_nt: TGTGCCAGCAGACCGACAGGGACTCACTACGAGCAGTACTTC

d_call: -
clone_size: -
v_call: TRBV3-1
j_call: TRBJ2-5
cdr3_aa: CASSQEARETQYF
cdr3_nt: TGTGCCAGCAGCCAAGAAGCCCGAGAGACCCAGTACTTC

d_call: -
clone_size: few
v_call: TRBV9
j_call: TRBJ1-2
cdr3_aa: CASSVAGERKDYGYTF
cdr3_nt: TGTGCCAGCAGCGTAGCTGGGGAGAGGAAGGACTATGGCTACACCTTC

d_call: TRBD1
clone_size: -
v_call: TRBV12-3/TRBV12-4
j_call: TRBJ2-7
cdr3_aa: CASSLLQGASYEQYF
cdr3_nt: TGTGCCAGCAGCTTATTGCAGGGGGCTTCCTACGAGCAGTACTTC

d_call: -
clone_size: few
v_call: TRBV12-3/TRBV12-4
j_call: TRBJ2-7
cdr3_aa: CASSSPIGAGDYEQYF
cdr3_nt: TGTGCCAGCAGTTCCCCCATAGGGGCAGGGGACTACGAGCAGTACTTC

d_call: -
clone_size: few
v_call: TRBV20-1
j_call: TRBJ2-7
cdr3_aa: CSATRAYEQYF
cdr3_nt: TGCAGTGCTACCAGGGCGTACGAGCAGTACTTC

d_call: -
clone_size: -
v_call: TRBV30
j_call: TRBJ2-5
cdr3_aa: CAWSRDPGGETQYF
cdr3_nt: TGTGCCTGGAGCCGGGACCCCGGCGGAGAGACCCAGTACTTC

d_call: -
clone_size: -
v_call: TRBV29-1
j_call: TRBJ2-7
cdr3_aa: CSVLVPGRSYEQYF
cdr3_nt: TGCAGCGTACTGGTCCCGGGAAGATCCTACGAGCAGTACTTC

d_call: -
clone_size: few
v_call: TRBV29-1
j_call: TRBJ2-5
cdr3_aa: CSLSRDQETQYF
cdr3_nt: TGCAGCCTTAGTAGAGACCAAGAGACCCAGTACTTC

d_call: TRBD2
clone_size: -
v_call: TRBV5-1
j_call: TRBJ2-7
cdr3_aa: CASSSAGTSEQREFF
cdr3_nt: TGCGCCAGCAGCTCAGCCGGGACTAGCGAACAACGGGAGTTCTTC

d_call: TRBD1
clone_size: -
v_call: TRBV10-3
j_call: TRBJ2-7
cdr3_aa: CAINPGTGSYEQYF
cdr3_nt: TGTGCCATCAATCCCGGGACAGGGTCCTACGAGCAGTACTTC

d_call: TRBD2
clone_size: few
v_call: TRBV13
j_call: TRBJ2-7
cdr3_aa: CASSLVPGGEQYF
cdr3_nt: TGTGCCAGCAGCTTAGTCCCGGGAGGCGAGCAGTACTTC

d_call: -
clone_size: -
v_call: TRBV29-1
j_call: TRBJ2-5
cdr3_aa: CSVLGRAPGETQYF
cdr3_nt: TGCAGCGTTCTGGGCAGGGCCCCCGGAGAGACCCAGTACTTC

d_call: -
clone_size: -
v_call: TRBV19
j_call: TRBJ1-3
cdr3_aa: CASSIPGGDGNTIYF
cdr3_nt: TGTGCCAGTAGTATACCTGGAGGGGATGGAAACACCATATATTTT

d_call: -
clone_size: few
v_call: TRBV28
j_call: TRBJ2-7
cdr3_aa: CASSLLEGGAGEQYF
cdr3_nt: TGTGCCAGCAGTTTATTGGAAGGGGGCGCGGGAGAGCAGTACTTC

d_call: -
clone_size: many
v_call: TRBV6-4
j_call: TRBJ2-1
cdr3_aa: CASSATVEYNEQFF
cdr3_nt: TGTGCCAGCAGTGCGACCGTAGAATACAATGAGCAGTTCTTC

d_call: -
clone_size: -
v_call: TRBV20-1
j_call: TRBJ2-3
cdr3_aa: CSAIGTGGISTDTQYF
cdr3_nt: TGCAGTGCTATCGGGACGGGGGGCATTAGTACAGATACGCAGTATTTT

d_call: -
clone_size: -
v_call: TRBV29-1
j_call: TRBJ1-1
cdr3_aa: CSASGGNTEAFF
cdr3_nt: TGCAGCGCCAGTGGGGGAAACACTGAAGCCTTCTTT

d_call: TRBD2
clone_size: few
v_call: TRBV7-9
j_call: TRBJ2-7
cdr3_aa: CASSGGGATYEQYF
cdr3_nt: TGTGCCAGCAGCGGGGGAGGGGCGACCTACGAGCAGTACTTC

d_call: -
clone_size: -
v_call: TRBV15
j_call: TRBJ2-2
cdr3_aa: CATSRGVSGGTGELFF
cdr3_nt: TGTGCCACCAGCAGAGGAGTGTCGGGTGGCACCGGGGAGCTGTTTTTT

d_call: -
clone_size: -
v_call: TRBV28
j_call: TRBJ1-4
cdr3_aa: CASSSPATNEKLFF
cdr3_nt: TGTGCCAGCAGTTCACCAGCAACTAATGAAAAACTGTTTTTT

d_call: -
clone_size: many
v_call: TRBV14
j_call: TRBJ2-5
cdr3_aa: CASSQVTETQYF
cdr3_nt: TGTGCCAGCAGCCAAGTTACAGAGACCCAGTACTTC

d_call: -
clone_size: -
v_call: TRBV30
j_call: TRBJ2-5
cdr3_aa: CAWSVQRLTQYF
cdr3_nt: TGTGCCTGGAGTGTACAACGGCTGACCCAGTACTTC

d_call: -
clone_size: -
v_call: TRBV12-3/TRBV12-4
j_call: TRBJ1-1
cdr3_aa: CASSFGGRSNTEAFF
cdr3_nt: TGTGCCAGCAGTTTTGGTGGACGGTCGAACACTGAAGCTTTCTTT

d_call: -
clone_size: few
v_call: TRBV7-9
j_call: TRBJ1-4
cdr3_aa: CASSLALGFNEKLFF
cdr3_nt: TGTGCCAGCAGCTTAGCGTTGGGTTTTAATGAAAAACTGTTTTTT

d_call: -
clone_size: -
v_call: TRBV3-1
j_call: TRBJ2-3
cdr3_aa: CASSQLGGDTQYF
cdr3_nt: TGTGCCAGCAGTCAACTAGGGGGAGATACGCAGTATTTT

d_call: TRBD2
clone_size: -
v_call: TRBV6-5
j_call: TRBJ2-7
cdr3_aa: CASRTSGYEQYF
cdr3_nt: TGTGCCAGCAGGACTAGCGGCTACGAGCAGTACTTC

d_call: -
clone_size: -
v_call: TRBV20-1
j_call: TRBJ1-1
cdr3_aa: CSARGRAMNTEAFF
cdr3_nt: TGCAGTGCCAGAGGGAGGGCCATGAACACTGAAGCTTTCTTT

d_call: TRBD1
clone_size: few
v_call: TRBV7-9
j_call: TRBJ1-4
cdr3_aa: CASSVPGQTNEKLFF
cdr3_nt: TGTGCCAGCAGCGTACCGGGACAGACCAATGAAAAACTGTTTTTT

d_call: -
clone_size: -
v_call: TRBV6-6
j_call: TRBJ1-5
cdr3_aa: CASSLSGRGARQPQHF
cdr3_nt: TGTGCCAGCAGTTTGTCCGGGCGGGGGGCTCGGCAGCCCCAGCATTTT

d_call: -
clone_size: -
v_call: TRBV7-2
j_call: TRBJ1-3
cdr3_aa: CASSSRESGNTIYF
cdr3_nt: TGTGCCAGCAGCTCAAGGGAATCTGGAAACACCATATATTTT

d_call: TRBD2
clone_size: -
v_call: TRBV20-1
j_call: TRBJ2-5
cdr3_aa: CSAGERGQETQYF
cdr3_nt: TGCAGTGCTGGAGAGCGGGGGCAAGAGACCCAGTACTTC

d_call: -
clone_size: few
v_call: TRBV18
j_call: TRBJ2-7
cdr3_aa: CASSRPQDRLSSYEQYF
cdr3_nt: TGTGCCAGCTCACGGCCTCAGGACAGATTATCATCCTACGAGCAGTACTTC

d_call: TRBD1
clone_size: -
v_call: TRBV4-1
j_call: TRBJ1-1
cdr3_aa: CASSREGANTEAFF
cdr3_nt: TGCGCCAGCAGCAGGGAGGGGGCGAATACTGAAGCTTTCTTT

d_call: -
clone_size: few
v_call: TRBV20-1
j_call: TRBJ2-5
cdr3_aa: CSARVQGQAETQYF
cdr3_nt: TGCAGTGCTAGAGTGCAGGGTCAGGCGGAGACCCAGTACTTC

d_call: -
clone_size: few
v_call: TRBV28
j_call: TRBJ2-3
cdr3_aa: CASSFVSSSAQYF
cdr3_nt: TGTGCAAGCAGTTTTGTAAGCTCGAGCGCGCAGTATTTT

d_call: TRBD1
clone_size: few
v_call: TRBV4-1
j_call: TRBJ2-7
cdr3_aa: CASSRWGTGGNEQYF
cdr3_nt: TGCGCCAGCAGCCGCTGGGGGACAGGGGGCAACGAGCAGTACTTC

d_call: TRBD1
clone_size: -
v_call: TRBV15
j_call: TRBJ2-2
cdr3_aa: CATSTWTGVNTGELFF
cdr3_nt: TGTGCCACCAGCACATGGACAGGGGTGAACACCGGGGAGCTGTTTTTT

d_call: TRBD2
clone_size: -
v_call: TRBV4-1
j_call: TRBJ2-3
cdr3_aa: CASSYGGSFTDTQYF
cdr3_nt: TGCGCCAGCAGCTACGGGGGGTCCTTCACAGATACGCAGTATTTT

d_call: TRBD2
clone_size: -
v_call: TRBV3-1
j_call: TRBJ2-5
cdr3_aa: CASSQEGTSRETQYF
cdr3_nt: TGTGCCAGCAGCCAAGAGGGGACTAGTCGAGAGACCCAGTACTTC

d_call: -
clone_size: -
v_call: TRBV29-1
j_call: TRBJ2-1
cdr3_aa: CSVTLGPYNEQFF
cdr3_nt: TGCAGCGTGACCCTGGGCCCTTACAATGAGCAGTTCTTC

d_call: -
clone_size: few
v_call: TRBV5-5
j_call: TRBJ1-1
cdr3_aa: CASSRAAVMNTEAFF
cdr3_nt: TGTGCCAGCAGCCGGGCGGCGGTCATGAACACTGAAGCTTTCTTT

d_call: TRBD1
clone_size: few
v_call: TRBV7-9
j_call: TRBJ1-2
cdr3_aa: CASSEQGAGFGYTF
cdr3_nt: TGTGCCAGCAGCGAACAGGGGGCAGGGTTTGGCTACACCTTC

d_call: -
clone_size: -
v_call: TRBV12-3/TRBV12-4
j_call: TRBJ2-1
cdr3_aa: CASLLGRYNEQFF
cdr3_nt: TGTGCCAGCCTGTTGGGGCGGTACAATGAGCAGTTCTTC

d_call: -
clone_size: few
v_call: TRBV10-1
j_call: TRBJ2-5
cdr3_aa: CASSDRAEETQYF
cdr3_nt: TGCGCCAGCAGTGACCGGGCGGAAGAGACCCAGTACTTC

d_call: TRBD1
clone_size: -
v_call: TRBV7-9
j_call: TRBJ1-4
cdr3_aa: CASSPGGAPEKLFF
cdr3_nt: TGTGCCAGCAGCCCAGGGGGGGCGCCGGAAAAACTGTTTTTT